This T cell receptor (beta chain) is from a study of blood T cell repertoires in COVID-19. Authors' analysis steps: Estimation of nucleated cell counts relied on the amplification of reference gene primers. The repertoire was sequenced with immunoSEQ multiplex PCR; TCRdb's copy has only in-frame clones and lacks some. D and trimming come from the DNA, and the V and J calls and clone size come from that table. The repertoire holds around 130,000 clones, roughly 84% seen once, with roughly 8.7% in the top ten. This CDR3 has 12 residues. The germline V gene has CDR1 SQVTM and CDR2 ANQGSEA. With 3 bases removed from V and 2 bases from J, the gap between germline ends came to 7 bases.

The rearrangement links TRBV29-1 to TRBJ1-1; D perhaps matches TRBD1 (6 bases). The TCR was taken from a man aged 25-40 years with COVID-19, enrolled during active disease. Input material: peripheral blood. DNA of the CDR3: TGCAGCGTTGAGGGGACAAACACTGAAGCTTTCTTT. As protein: CSVEGTNTEAFF.